Below, 14 T cell receptor beta chains from the same sample are listed, as sequenced in a study of T cells in Graves' hyperthyroidism and ophthalmopathy. The TCR beta CDR3 regions underwent amplification using RNA transcripts as the source. In the first-round RT-PCR of the TCR CDR3, the HTBI primer set was used. Each CDR3 protein is one row after TCRdb ran MiXCR on the multiplex PCR reads. The table records some 500,000 distinct CDR3 sequences, around 22% of them present only once. What was sequenced was blood. The receptor set was obtained from a woman aged 25 to 39 with Graves' ophthalmopathy.

This clonotype came up many times. The chain recombines TRBV6-5 with TRBJ2-7; D unclear. Germline V CDR1 and CDR2: MNHEY, SVGAGI. The CDR3 extends over 14 amino acids. Trimming took off 0 bases at V and 1 base at J, with 7 bases between the two ends. The CDR3 DNA sequence: TGTGCCAGCAGTTACTCGTTTGGTTCCTACGAGCAGTACTTC. Its protein product is CASSYSFGSYEQYF.

The rearrangement joins TRBV4-1 to TRBJ1-2; unclear D gene. The V gene lost 1 base and the J gene lost 4 bases, with 13 bases spanning the gap. From germline, CDR1 is MGHRA and CDR2 YSYEKL. The CDR3 length is 15 residues. CDR3 in amino acids: CASSQVAQSFYGYTF. In DNA form, the CDR3 reads TGCGCCAGCAGCCAAGTCGCACAGTCCTTCTATGGCTACACCTTC.

This clonotype was seen ten or more times. This chain links TRBV28 with TRBJ1-2; no reliable D call. This CDR3 is 14 amino acids long. V lost 5 bases and J lost 4, with 14 bases in between. CDR1 is MDHEN, CDR2 SYDVKM, per germline. The DNA for the CDR3 is TGTGCCAGCAGTCTATCCGGCGGGTTCTATGGCTACACCTTC. It is translated as CASSLSGGFYGYTF.

This clonotype was seen at least ten times. The genes are TRBV6-2 or TRBV6-3 and TRBJ1-1, with a tentative D call TRBD1 (5 bases). This CDR3 has 16 residues. Germline loops: CDR1 MNHEY, CDR2 SVGEGT. The V end lost 6 bases, the J end lost 3 bases, and 20 bases lay between the germline ends. The CDR3 nucleotides read TGTGCCAGCAGCCTCCAGGGTTTCGAGGTGGACACTGAAGCTTTCTTT. Protein product: CASSLQGFEVDTEAFF.

The V and J genes are TRBV29-1 and TRBJ2-5; D unresolved. There are 12 residues in the CDR3. V was clipped by 3 bases and J by 4 bases, with 9 bases between them. Germline lookup yields CDR1 SQVTM and CDR2 ANQGSEA. The chain's CDR3 is CSVDADGETQYF. CDR3 DNA sequence: TGCAGCGTTGACGCCGATGGAGAGACCCAGTACTTC.

The genes are TRBV5-1 and TRBJ1-2, with 7 bases identical to TRBD1. The CDR3 has 14 amino acids. V gave up 4 bases and J gave up 6 bases; unmatched junction bases: 9. Germline V gene sequence: CDR1 SGHRS, CDR2 YFSETQ. Here the CDR3 reads CASSQRGTENGYTF. DNA for the CDR3: TGCGCCAGCAGCCAGCGGGGGACAGAAAATGGCTACACCTTC. Full variable domain (outside the CDR3, taken from reference TRBV5-1 and TRBJ1-2): KAGVTQTPRYLIKTRGQQVTLSCSPISGHRSVSWYQQTPGQGLQFLFEYFSETQRNKGNFPGRFSGRQFSNSRSEMNVSTLELGDSALYLCASSQRGTENGYTFGSGTRLTVV.

This clonotype showed up many times. The chain combines TRBV28 with TRBJ1-2; no reliable D call. The CDR3 contains 14 residues. CDR1 MDHEN and CDR2 SYDVKM come from the germline V gene. Trimming cost V 6 bases and J 3 bases, with 14 bases left between them. This chain's CDR3 is CASRKSQRYYGYTF. CDR3 in DNA: TGTGCCAGCAGAAAAAGCCAGAGATACTATGGCTACACCTTC.

This clonotype appeared many times. The chain links TRBV5-5 to TRBJ2-5, with D maybe TRBD1 (7 bases). The CDR3 extends over 15 amino acids. The germline V and J ends were trimmed by 2 bases and 5 bases, with 16 bases remaining between them. Germline V lookup: CDR1 SGHKS, CDR2 YYEKEE (reference sequence). The CDR3: CASSFLSPGGETQYF. DNA of the CDR3: TGTGCCAGCAGCTTCCTCTCTCCAGGGGGGGAGACCCAGTACTTC.

This clonotype was picked up many times. The chain couples TRBV6-1 to TRBJ1-2; D is ambiguous. The ends were cut back, 3 bases at V and 1 base at J, with 15 bases in the middle. This CDR3 comprises 16 residues. In germline, CDR1 is MNHNS, CDR2 SASEGT. CDR3 residues: CASSDVYRQINYGYTF. As DNA, the CDR3 is TGTGCCAGCAGTGATGTTTACCGCCAAATTAACTATGGCTACACCTTC.

In its sample, this clonotype was seen a few times. The chain joins TRBV7-2 to TRBJ2-3; D is possibly TRBD2 (5 bases). CDR3 length: 14 residues. Germline values: CDR1 SGHTA, CDR2 FQGNSA. V lost 1 base and J 4 bases, leaving 9 bases between the germline ends. The CDR3 DNA reads as TGTGCCAGCAGCTTAGTAGGGAGCGCAGATACGCAGTATTTT. This encodes CASSLVGSADTQYF.

V usage is TRBV20-1 and J usage is TRBJ2-7; D not certain. The CDR3 spans 13 residues. Trimming cost V 3 bases and J 5 bases, with 14 bases left between them. Germline CDR1 is DFQATT and CDR2 is SNEGSKA (reference sequence). DNA for the CDR3: TGCAGTGCTAGGGAGCAGAAGGTAAACGAGCAGTACTTC. Encoded protein: CSAREQKVNEQYF.

This clonotype has only one observation. The genes are TRBV12-3 or TRBV12-4 and TRBJ1-5; the match to TRBD1 covers 7 bases. This CDR3 spans 15 amino acids. V lost 5 bases and J lost 4; bases outside the gene matches: 8. This CDR3 reads CASSKRTGDNQPQHF. The CDR3 DNA is TGTGCCAGCAGTAAAAGGACAGGTGATAATCAGCCCCAGCATTTT.

This clonotype was counted ten times or more. V gene TRBV2 combines with J gene TRBJ2-1; no definite D call. Germline V gene sequence: CDR1 SNHLY, CDR2 FYNNEI. The germline V and J ends were trimmed by 6 bases and 5 bases, with 5 bases remaining between them. The CDR3 runs to 11 residues. CDR3 sequence (DNA): TGTGCCAGCAGCCTCAACAATGAGCAGTTCTTC. Its protein product is CASSLNNEQFF.

On this clonotype itself: The final CDR3 position lacks the conserved phenylalanine or tryptophan, pointing to a likely read error. This chain connects TRBV6-9 to TRBJ2-7; perhaps TRBD2 as D (6 bases). This CDR3 contains 14 residues. V was shortened by 0 bases and J by 6 bases, with 12 bases between the two germline ends. Germline CDR1 and CDR2: MNHGY and SVAAGI. CDR3 nucleotide sequence: TGTGCCAGCAGTTATTCGACTAGTTTCTCCGAGCAGTACTCC. It codes for CASSYSTSFSEQYS.